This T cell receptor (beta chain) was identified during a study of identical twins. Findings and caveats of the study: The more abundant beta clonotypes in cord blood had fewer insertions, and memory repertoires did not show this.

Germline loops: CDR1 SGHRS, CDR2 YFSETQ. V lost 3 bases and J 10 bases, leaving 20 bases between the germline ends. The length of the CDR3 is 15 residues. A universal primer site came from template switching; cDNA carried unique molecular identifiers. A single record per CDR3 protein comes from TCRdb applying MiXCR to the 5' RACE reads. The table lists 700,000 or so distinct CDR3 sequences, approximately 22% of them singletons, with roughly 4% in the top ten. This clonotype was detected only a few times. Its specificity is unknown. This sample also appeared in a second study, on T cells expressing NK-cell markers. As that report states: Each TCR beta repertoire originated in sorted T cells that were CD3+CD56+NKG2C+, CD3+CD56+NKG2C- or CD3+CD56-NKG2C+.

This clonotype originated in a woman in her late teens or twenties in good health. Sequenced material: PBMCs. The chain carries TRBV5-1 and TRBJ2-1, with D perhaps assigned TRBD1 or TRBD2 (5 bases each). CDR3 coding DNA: TGCGCCAGCAGCTCTGGCGGGTCAGGGAAACGGGAGCAGTTCTTC. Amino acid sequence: CASSSGGSGKREQFF.